Below, 13 T cell receptor beta chains from the same sample are listed, as sequenced in a study of identical twins. TCRdb redid the calling of the 5' RACE reads with MiXCR, one entry per CDR3 protein. The data contain 350,000 or so distinct CDR3 sequences, 10% to 15% of them seen just once; the ten biggest clones take up roughly 7.8%. The same data also went into a second study, on yellow fever vaccine responses in identical twins.

The material sequenced was CD8+ T cells sorted from blood. The receptors shown here come from a young woman in good health.

This clonotype was picked up a small number of times. J is TRBJ2-6 and V is TRBV6-2 or TRBV6-3; the match to TRBD1 covers 10 bases. The CDR3 spans 20 residues. Per the germline V gene, CDR1 is MNHEY and CDR2 is SVGEGT. J lost 2 bases, V lost 5 bases, and 15 bases had no gene match. The CDR3 coding sequence is TGTGCCAGCAGTGTACTATTTGGGACAGGGGAGTTTGCTGGGGCCAACGTCCTGACTTTC. Translated: CASSVLFGTGEFAGANVLTF.

This clonotype was observed a handful of times. The J gene is TRBJ2-2, the V gene TRBV6-1; D gene ambiguous. The CDR3 loop spans 15 amino acids. Looked up from germline, CDR1 is MNHNS and CDR2 is SASEGT. V was pared by 5 bases and J by 8 bases, with 18 bases between. This CDR3 reads CASSPPGFTEGELFF. In nucleotides, the CDR3 is TGTGCCAGCAGTCCACCGGGCTTCACTGAGGGGGAGCTGTTTTTT.

The rearrangement links TRBV27 to TRBJ2-2, with TRBD1 matching over 7 bases. In germline, CDR1 is MNHEY, CDR2 SMNVEV (reference sequence). The CDR3 runs to 16 residues. J gave up 4 bases and V 0 bases, and 5 bases lay outside the gene matches. The CDR3 protein is CASSLSGGRITGELFF. CDR3 coding DNA: TGTGCCAGCAGTTTATCAGGGGGCCGGATCACCGGGGAGCTGTTTTTT.

V usage is TRBV5-1 and J usage is TRBJ2-2; 8 nucleotides match TRBD2. Germline-derived CDR1 and CDR2 are SGHRS and YFSETQ. V shed 2 bases, J shed 6 bases, and the junction held 6 bases outside the gene matches. This CDR3 contains 15 residues. Here the CDR3 reads CASSFGAGEAGELFF. DNA of the CDR3: TGCGCCAGCAGCTTTGGAGCGGGGGAGGCCGGGGAGCTGTTTTTT.

This clonotype occurred many times. The CDR3 DNA is TGCGCCAGCAGCTTTCGGACACCGGGACAGGGTGCCGATACGCAGTATTTT. It codes for CASSFRTPGQGADTQYF. The gene calls are TRBV4-1 and TRBJ2-3; TRBD1 matches 9 bases. CDR3 size: 17 residues. The germline V gene has CDR1 MGHRA and CDR2 YSYEKL. Trimming cost V 5 bases and J 6 bases; bases outside gene matches: 15.

This clonotype appeared a few times. V gene TRBV20-1 combines with J gene TRBJ2-3; 8 bases agree with TRBD2. Losses at the gene ends were 0 bases for V and 5 bases for J; bases not matched to a gene: 10. In germline, CDR1 is DFQATT, CDR2 SNEGSKA (reference sequence). The CDR3 spans 16 residues. The DNA of the CDR3 is TGCAGTGCTAGAGATCTTTACGGGGGGGCCGTAGATACGCAGTATTTT. The encoded protein is CSARDLYGGAVDTQYF.

This clonotype has at least ten counts. The chain recombines TRBV3-1 with TRBJ2-3; D unresolved. Germline V lookup: CDR1 LGHDT, CDR2 YNNKEL (reference sequence). Trimming took 0 bases from V and 0 from J, leaving 13 bases between them. The CDR3 consists of 17 residues. CDR3 region: CASSQDLRETSTDTQYF. The DNA for the CDR3 is TGTGCCAGCAGCCAAGATTTGCGAGAAACAAGCACAGATACGCAGTATTTT.

The chain is built from TRBV5-5 and TRBJ1-5; the D is unclear. The CDR3 runs to 16 residues. Germline-derived CDR1 and CDR2 are SGHKS and YYEKEE (reference sequence). The V end was cut by 0 bases, the J end by 4 bases, with 14 bases between. This CDR3 is CASSLGSGRSNQPQHF. The CDR3 nucleotides are TGTGCCAGCAGCTTGGGGTCCGGTAGGTCAAATCAGCCCCAGCATTTT. Supplemented by reference TRBV5-5 and TRBJ1-5, the full variable domain reads DAGVTQSPTHLIKTRGQQVTLRCSPISGHKSVSWYQQVLGQGPQFIFQYYEKEERGRGNFPDRFSARQFPNYSSELNVNALLLGDSALYLCASSLGSGRSNQPQHFGDGTRLSIL.

This clonotype was counted many times. The genes are TRBV15 and TRBJ2-1, with D tentatively TRBD1 or TRBD2 (5 bases each). The CDR3 totals 15 residues. Germline CDR1 is LNHNV and CDR2 is YYDKDF (reference sequence). Trimming shortened V by 7 bases and J by 7 bases, and 20 bases separated the two germline ends. The CDR3 DNA reads as TGTGCCACCACGATTGGGGGAGCCCTCCTGAATGAGCAGTTCTTC. Residues: CATTIGGALLNEQFF.

This clonotype was detected many times. The chain uses TRBV5-5 and TRBJ2-3; 8 bases map to TRBD2. This CDR3 has 16 residues. V gave up 1 base and J gave up 5 bases; unmatched junction bases: 9. The germline CDR1 and CDR2 sequences are SGHKS and YYEKEE (reference sequence). The chain's CDR3 is CASSLYWTSYEDTQYF. The CDR3 region has the DNA TGTGCCAGCAGCTTGTACTGGACTAGCTATGAAGATACGCAGTATTTT.

This clonotype was observed a handful of times. The chain combines TRBV6-9 with TRBJ2-7, with 7 bases fitting TRBD1. This CDR3 region has 13 residues. The V and J ends lost 11 bases and 3 bases, in that order; junction bases with no gene match: 10. The germline CDR1 and CDR2 sequences are MNHGY and SVAAGI. CDR3 nucleotide sequence: TGTGCCCGTGCTGGGCAGGGGGTCTACGAGCAGTACGTC. It is translated as CARAGQGVYEQYV.

This clonotype came up many times. This sequence joins TRBV12-3 or TRBV12-4 and TRBJ2-7, with D possibly being TRBD1 (5 bases). This CDR3 is built from 11 residues. V was trimmed by 5 bases and J by 6 bases, leaving 8 bases between them. DNA of the CDR3: TGTGCCAGCAGTCCAGGGATCGAGCAGTACTTC. Translating gives CASSPGIEQYF.

The rearrangement uses TRBV28 and TRBJ1-2; D gene ambiguous. Between the trimmed V and J ends, which lost 2 bases and 5 bases, there was a span of 15 bases. This CDR3 comprises 15 residues. Germline V gene lookup returns CDR1 MDHEN and CDR2 SYDVKM. The CDR3, as DNA: TGTGCCAGCAGTTTAAGGGAGGTGACCAGTTATGGCTACACCTTC. Encoded protein: CASSLREVTSYGYTF.